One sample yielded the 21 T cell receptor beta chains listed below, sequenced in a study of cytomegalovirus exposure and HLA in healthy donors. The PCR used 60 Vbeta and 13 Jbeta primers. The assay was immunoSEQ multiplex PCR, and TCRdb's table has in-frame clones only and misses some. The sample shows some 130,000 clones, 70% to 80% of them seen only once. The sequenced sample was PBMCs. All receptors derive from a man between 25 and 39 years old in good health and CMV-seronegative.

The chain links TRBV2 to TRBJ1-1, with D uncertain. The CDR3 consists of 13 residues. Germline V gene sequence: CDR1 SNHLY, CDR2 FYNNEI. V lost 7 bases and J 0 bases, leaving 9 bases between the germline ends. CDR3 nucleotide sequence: TGTGCCAGCAATAACGGGGTGAACACTGAAGCTTTCTTT. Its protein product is CASNNGVNTEAFF.

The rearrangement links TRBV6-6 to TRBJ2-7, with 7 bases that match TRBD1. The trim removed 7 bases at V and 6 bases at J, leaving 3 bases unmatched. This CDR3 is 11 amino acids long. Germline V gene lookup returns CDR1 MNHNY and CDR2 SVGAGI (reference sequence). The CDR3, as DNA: TGTGCCAGCAAGACAGGGATCGAGCAGTACTTC. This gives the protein CASKTGIEQYF.

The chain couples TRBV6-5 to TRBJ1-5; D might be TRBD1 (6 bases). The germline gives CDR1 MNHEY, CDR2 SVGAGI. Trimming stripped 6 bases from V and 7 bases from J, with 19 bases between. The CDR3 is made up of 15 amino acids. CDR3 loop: CASSPTGTLSQPQHF. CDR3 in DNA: TGTGCCAGCAGCCCCACCGGGACATTATCACAGCCCCAGCATTTT.

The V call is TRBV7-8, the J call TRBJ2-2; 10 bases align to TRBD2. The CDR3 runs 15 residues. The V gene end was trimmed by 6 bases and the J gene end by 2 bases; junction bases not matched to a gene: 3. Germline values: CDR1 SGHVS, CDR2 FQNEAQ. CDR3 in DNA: TGTGCCAGCAGGCAGCGGGAGGGCAACACCGGGGAGCTGTTTTTT. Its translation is CASRQREGNTGELFF. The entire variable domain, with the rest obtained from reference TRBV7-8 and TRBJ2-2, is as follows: GAGVSQSPRYKVAKRGQDVALRCDPISGHVSLFWYQQALGQGPEFLTYFQNEAQLDKSGLPSDRFFAERPEGSVSTLKIQRTQQEDSAVYLCASRQREGNTGELFFGEGSRLTVL.

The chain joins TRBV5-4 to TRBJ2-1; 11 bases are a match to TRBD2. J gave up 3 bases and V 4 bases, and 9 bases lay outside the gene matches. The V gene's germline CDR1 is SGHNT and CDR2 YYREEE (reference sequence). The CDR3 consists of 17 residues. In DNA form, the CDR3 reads TGTGCCAGCAGCCCGGTCGGGGGACTAGCGGTCTACAATGAGCAGTTCTTC. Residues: CASSPVGGLAVYNEQFF.

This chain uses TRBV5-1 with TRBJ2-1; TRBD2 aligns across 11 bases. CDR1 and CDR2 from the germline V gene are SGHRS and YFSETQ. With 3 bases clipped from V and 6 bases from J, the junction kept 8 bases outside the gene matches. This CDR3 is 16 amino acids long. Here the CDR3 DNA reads TGCGCCAGCAGCTCCGGGACTAGCGGATTTGGCAATGAGCAGTTCTTC. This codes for CASSSGTSGFGNEQFF.

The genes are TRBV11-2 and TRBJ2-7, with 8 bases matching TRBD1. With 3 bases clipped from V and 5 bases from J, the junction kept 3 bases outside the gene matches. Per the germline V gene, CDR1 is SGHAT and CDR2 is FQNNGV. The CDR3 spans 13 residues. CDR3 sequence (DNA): TGTGCCAGCAGCTTTGGACAGGGTGACGAGCAGTACTTC. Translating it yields CASSFGQGDEQYF.

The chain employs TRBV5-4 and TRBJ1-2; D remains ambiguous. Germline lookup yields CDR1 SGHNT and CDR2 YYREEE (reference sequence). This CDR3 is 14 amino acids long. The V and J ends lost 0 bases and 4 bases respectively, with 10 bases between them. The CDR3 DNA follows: TGTGCCAGCAGCTTGGTTACGGGGAGCTATGGCTACACCTTC. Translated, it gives CASSLVTGSYGYTF. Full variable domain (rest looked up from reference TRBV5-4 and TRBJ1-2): ETGVTQSPTHLIKTRGQQVTLRCSSQSGHNTVSWYQQALGQGPQFIFQYYREEENGRGNFPPRFSGLQFPNYSSELNVNALELDDSALYLCASSLVTGSYGYTFGSGTRLTVV.

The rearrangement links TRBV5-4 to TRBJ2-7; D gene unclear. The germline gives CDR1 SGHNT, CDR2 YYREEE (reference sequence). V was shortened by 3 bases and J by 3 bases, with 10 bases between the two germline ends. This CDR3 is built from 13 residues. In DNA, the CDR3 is TGTGCCAGCAGCTCCCTCGAGGACTACGAGCAGTACTTC. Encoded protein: CASSSLEDYEQYF.

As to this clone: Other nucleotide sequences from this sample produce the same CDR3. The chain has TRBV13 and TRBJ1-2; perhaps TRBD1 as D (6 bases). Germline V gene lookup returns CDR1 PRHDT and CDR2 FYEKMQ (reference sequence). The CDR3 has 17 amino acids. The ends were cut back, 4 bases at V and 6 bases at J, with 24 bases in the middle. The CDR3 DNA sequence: TGTGCCAGCAGCTCCTCGCAACCGGACAGCGCCCTGGATGGCTACACCTTC. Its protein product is CASSSSQPDSALDGYTF.

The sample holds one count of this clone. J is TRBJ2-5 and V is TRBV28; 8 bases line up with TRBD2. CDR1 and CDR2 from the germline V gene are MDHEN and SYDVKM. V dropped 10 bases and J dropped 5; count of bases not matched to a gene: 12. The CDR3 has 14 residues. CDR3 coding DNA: TGTGCCACCATCCGGGGGGGGCGGTATGAGACCCAGTACTTC. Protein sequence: CATIRGGRYETQYF.

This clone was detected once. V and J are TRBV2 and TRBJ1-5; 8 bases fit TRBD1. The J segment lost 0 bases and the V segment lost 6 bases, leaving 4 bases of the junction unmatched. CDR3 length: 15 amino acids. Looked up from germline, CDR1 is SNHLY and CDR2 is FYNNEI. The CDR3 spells CASREQGVSNQPQHF. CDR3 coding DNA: TGTGCCAGCAGGGAACAGGGGGTTAGCAATCAGCCCCAGCATTTT.

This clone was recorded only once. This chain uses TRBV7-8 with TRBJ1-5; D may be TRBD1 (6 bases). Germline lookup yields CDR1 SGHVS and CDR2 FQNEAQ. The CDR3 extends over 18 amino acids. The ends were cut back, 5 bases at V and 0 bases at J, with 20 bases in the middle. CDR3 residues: CASSPRQDSRYSNQPQHF. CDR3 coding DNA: TGTGCCAGCAGCCCCAGGCAGGACAGCCGGTATAGCAATCAGCCCCAGCATTTT. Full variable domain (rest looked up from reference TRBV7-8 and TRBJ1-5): GAGVSQSPRYKVAKRGQDVALRCDPISGHVSLFWYQQALGQGPEFLTYFQNEAQLDKSGLPSDRFFAERPEGSVSTLKIQRTQQEDSAVYLCASSPRQDSRYSNQPQHFGDGTRLSIL.

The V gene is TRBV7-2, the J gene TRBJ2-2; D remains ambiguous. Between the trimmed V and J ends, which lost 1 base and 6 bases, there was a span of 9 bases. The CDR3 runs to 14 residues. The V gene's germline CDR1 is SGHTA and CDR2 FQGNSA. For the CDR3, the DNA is TGTGCCAGCAGCTTAGGACTCCACTCCGGGGAGCTGTTTTTT. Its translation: CASSLGLHSGELFF.

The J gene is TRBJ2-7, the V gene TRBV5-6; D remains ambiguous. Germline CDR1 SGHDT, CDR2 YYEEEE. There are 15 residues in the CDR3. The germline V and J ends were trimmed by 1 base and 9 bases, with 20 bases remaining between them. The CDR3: CASSLFSATHGWQYF. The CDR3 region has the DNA TGTGCCAGCAGCTTGTTTTCGGCTACGCACGGGTGGCAGTACTTC.

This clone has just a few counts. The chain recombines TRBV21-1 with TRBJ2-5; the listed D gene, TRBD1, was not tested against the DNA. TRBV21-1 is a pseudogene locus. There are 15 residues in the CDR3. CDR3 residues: CASSNRDRGPETQYF. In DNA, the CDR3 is TGTGCCAGCAGCAACCGGGACAGGGGGCCAGAGACCCAGTACTTC.

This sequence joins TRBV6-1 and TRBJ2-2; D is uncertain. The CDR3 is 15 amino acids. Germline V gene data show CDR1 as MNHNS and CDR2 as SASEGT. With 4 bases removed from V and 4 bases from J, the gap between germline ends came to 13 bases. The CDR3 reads CASSVFGQVTGELFF. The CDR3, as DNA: TGTGCCAGCAGTGTGTTTGGGCAGGTCACCGGGGAGCTGTTTTTT.

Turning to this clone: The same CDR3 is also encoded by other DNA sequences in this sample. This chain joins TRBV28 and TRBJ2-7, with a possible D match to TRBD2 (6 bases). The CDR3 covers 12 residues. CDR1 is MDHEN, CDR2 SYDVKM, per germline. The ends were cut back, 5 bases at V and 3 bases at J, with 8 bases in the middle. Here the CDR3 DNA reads TGTGCCAGCAGTCTAGCGAGCTACGAGCAGTACTTC. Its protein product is CASSLASYEQYF. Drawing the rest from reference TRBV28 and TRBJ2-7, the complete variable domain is DVKVTQSSRYLVKRTGEKVFLECVQDMDHENMFWYRQDPGLGLRLIYFSYDVKMKEKGDIPEGYSVSREKKERFSLILESASTNQTSMYLCASSLASYEQYFGPGTRLTVT.

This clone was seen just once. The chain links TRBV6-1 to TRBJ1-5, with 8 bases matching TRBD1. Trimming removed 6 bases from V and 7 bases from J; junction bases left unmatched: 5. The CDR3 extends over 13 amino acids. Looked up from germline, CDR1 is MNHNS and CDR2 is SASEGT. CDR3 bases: TGTGCCAGCAGCCCAGGGGGCGCGCAGCCCCAGCATTTT. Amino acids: CASSPGGAQPQHF.

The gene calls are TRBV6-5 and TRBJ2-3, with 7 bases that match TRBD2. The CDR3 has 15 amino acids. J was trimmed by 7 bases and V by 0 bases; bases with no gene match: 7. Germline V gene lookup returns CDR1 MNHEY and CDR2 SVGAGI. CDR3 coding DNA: TGTGCCAGCAGTTACTCAGAGGGACTATCCTATACGCAGTATTTT. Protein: CASSYSEGLSYTQYF.

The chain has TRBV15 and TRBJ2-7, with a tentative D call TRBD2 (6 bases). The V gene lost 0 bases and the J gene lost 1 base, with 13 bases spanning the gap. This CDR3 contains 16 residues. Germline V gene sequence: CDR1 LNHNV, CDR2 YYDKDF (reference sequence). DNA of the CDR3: TGTGCCACCAGCAGAGATCGGGGGACGGAATCCTACGAGCAGTACTTC. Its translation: CATSRDRGTESYEQYF.